This TCR beta chain appears in the sequencing data of a study of cytomegalovirus exposure and HLA in healthy donors. Findings of the study overall: TCR beta V segments were, for the most part, productive about 90% or about 30% of the time in an earlier analysis. A missense variant in DCLRE1C was later tied to TCR beta V- and J-gene trimming.

CDR1 and CDR2 (germline): MDHEN, SYDVKM. The CDR3 spans 12 residues. The germline V and J ends were trimmed by 3 bases and 5 bases, with 7 bases remaining between them. Vbeta (60) and Jbeta (13) primers were used in the PCR. Using immunoSEQ multiplex PCR, the repertoire was profiled, and TCRdb retains in-frame clones only, with some absent. The sample records around 200,000 clones, over 80% being singletons. On this clone itself: The antigen is unknown. This sample also contains other DNA sequences that code for the same CDR3.

This clonotype was obtained from a man aged 35 to 55 in good health and CMV-seropositive. The rearrangement joins TRBV28 to TRBJ1-2, with a weak D call TRBD1 (6 bases). Sample: PBMCs. CDR3 loop: CASSLTGYGYTF. CDR3 DNA sequence: TGTGCCAGCAGTTTGACAGGATATGGCTACACCTTC.